A selection of T cell receptor beta chains follows, all from one sample in a study of control samples from healthy donors and cancer patients. The data were produced by immunoSEQ multiplex PCR, yet TCRdb's version contains in-frame clones alone and is incomplete. The sample yields 150,000 or so clones, about 90% seen once. The material sequenced was blood. The receptors originated from a woman aged 45-65 years in good health. Each CDR3 is given with its conserved first and last residue. The order of the fields is V gene, clone size, D gene, J gene, CDR3 protein, CDR3 DNA. A D gene is named only where the DNA matches it firmly. Clone size is stated in some rows and not others, as once, few, many or a class when expanded.

V gene: TRBV20-1; clone size: .; D gene: .; J gene: TRBJ2-3; CDR3 protein: CSASDARLWSDTQYF; CDR3 DNA: TGCAGTGCTAGTGATGCAAGGCTTTGGTCAGATACGCAGTATTTT
V gene: TRBV5-1; clone size: .; D gene: TRBD2; J gene: TRBJ2-5; CDR3 protein: CASSFLAGGLETQYF; CDR3 DNA: TGCGCCAGCAGCTTCCTAGCGGGGGGTTTAGAGACCCAGTACTTC
V gene: TRBV11-1; clone size: .; D gene: TRBD1; J gene: TRBJ1-1; CDR3 protein: CASSRGQDGYGTFF; CDR3 DNA: TGTGCCAGCAGCAGAGGACAGGATGGATATGGGACTTTCTTT
V gene: TRBV7-8; clone size: .; D gene: .; J gene: TRBJ2-1; CDR3 protein: CASSLVLGGPVEQFF; CDR3 DNA: TGTGCCAGCAGCTTAGTTCTGGGGGGGCCCGTTGAGCAGTTCTTC
V gene: TRBV7-2; clone size: .; D gene: .; J gene: TRBJ1-6; CDR3 protein: CASSQPESYNSPLHF; CDR3 DNA: TGTGCCAGCAGCCAACCCGAATCTTATAATTCACCCCTCCACTTT
V gene: TRBV6-5; clone size: .; D gene: .; J gene: TRBJ1-2; CDR3 protein: CASMKDSYGYTF; CDR3 DNA: TGTGCCAGCATGAAGGACAGCTATGGCTACACCTTC
V gene: TRBV27; clone size: .; D gene: TRBD2; J gene: TRBJ2-6; CDR3 protein: CASSSRLAVSSGANVLTF; CDR3 DNA: TGTGCCAGCAGTTCTAGACTAGCTGTTAGCTCTGGGGCCAACGTCCTGACTTTC
V gene: TRBV2; clone size: .; D gene: TRBD1; J gene: TRBJ1-1; CDR3 protein: CASTKSRDRGPEAFF; CDR3 DNA: TGTGCCAGCACAAAGAGTCGGGACAGGGGACCTGAAGCTTTCTTT
V gene: TRBV19; clone size: .; D gene: .; J gene: TRBJ2-2; CDR3 protein: CASSADNGLGELFF; CDR3 DNA: TGTGCCAGTAGTGCAGACAATGGGCTCGGGGAGCTGTTTTTT
V gene: TRBV5-1; clone size: .; D gene: .; J gene: TRBJ1-2; CDR3 protein: CASSLEGQTPNYGYTF; CDR3 DNA: TGCGCCAGCAGCTTGGAGGGTCAGACCCCTAACTATGGCTACACCTTC
V gene: TRBV5-1; clone size: .; D gene: TRBD1; J gene: TRBJ2-3; CDR3 protein: CASSLGTGGFGTDTQYF; CDR3 DNA: TGCGCCAGCAGCTTGGGGACAGGGGGCTTTGGCACAGATACGCAGTATTTT
V gene: TRBV19; clone size: .; D gene: .; J gene: TRBJ1-2; CDR3 protein: CASKNNRGTYGYTF; CDR3 DNA: TGTGCCAGTAAGAATAACCGGGGCACCTATGGCTACACCTTC
V gene: TRBV30; clone size: .; D gene: .; J gene: TRBJ2-6; CDR3 protein: CAWSVPPGNAYANVLTF; CDR3 DNA: TGTGCCTGGAGTGTACCGCCAGGCAACGCTTATGCCAACGTCCTGACTTTC
V gene: TRBV6-5; clone size: .; D gene: TRBD1; J gene: TRBJ1-2; CDR3 protein: CAGTLDRAYGYTF; CDR3 DNA: TGTGCCGGCACCCTGGACAGGGCTTATGGCTACACCTTC
V gene: TRBV7-2; clone size: few; D gene: .; J gene: TRBJ1-5; CDR3 protein: CASSRLGQHSNQPQHF; CDR3 DNA: TGTGCCAGCAGCCGCCTCGGACAACATAGCAATCAGCCCCAGCATTTT
V gene: TRBV2; clone size: once; D gene: .; J gene: TRBJ1-3; CDR3 protein: CASEVGGNTIYF; CDR3 DNA: TGTGCCAGCGAAGTGGGTGGAAACACCATATATTTT
V gene: TRBV19; clone size: .; D gene: .; J gene: TRBJ2-1; CDR3 protein: CASSIQLAGPYNEQFF; CDR3 DNA: TGTGCCAGTAGTATACAGCTGGCGGGGCCTTACAATGAGCAGTTCTTC
V gene: TRBV30; clone size: .; D gene: .; J gene: TRBJ1-2; CDR3 protein: CAWSPGWGPYYGYTF; CDR3 DNA: TGTGCCTGGAGCCCAGGGTGGGGGCCCTACTATGGCTACACCTTC
V gene: TRBV7-6; clone size: .; D gene: .; J gene: TRBJ1-2; CDR3 protein: CASSLGGGRFSYGYTF; CDR3 DNA: TGTGCCAGCAGCTTAGGCGGGGGGAGATTTAGCTATGGCTACACCTTC
V gene: TRBV27; clone size: .; D gene: TRBD2; J gene: TRBJ2-7; CDR3 protein: CASRKQAGGINKQYF; CDR3 DNA: TGTGCCAGCAGAAAACAAGCGGGGGGGATCAACAAGCAGTACTTC
V gene: TRBV14; clone size: .; D gene: .; J gene: TRBJ1-1; CDR3 protein: CASSQVRYTEAFF; CDR3 DNA: TGTGCCAGCAGCCAAGTCCGGTATACTGAAGCTTTCTTT
V gene: TRBV28; clone size: .; D gene: .; J gene: TRBJ2-3; CDR3 protein: CASSQGGGGTDTQYF; CDR3 DNA: TGTGCCAGCAGTCAAGGGGGCGGGGGCACAGATACGCAGTATTTT
V gene: TRBV19; clone size: .; D gene: TRBD2; J gene: TRBJ2-5; CDR3 protein: CASSIGLIAGKETQYF; CDR3 DNA: TGTGCCAGTAGTATTGGTCTCATAGCGGGGAAAGAGACCCAGTACTTC
V gene: TRBV6-1; clone size: .; D gene: .; J gene: TRBJ2-5; CDR3 protein: CASSELPPVRVGETQYF; CDR3 DNA: TGTGCCAGCAGTGAATTACCTCCTGTGCGCGTAGGGGAGACCCAGTACTTC
V gene: TRBV11-2; clone size: .; D gene: TRBD2; J gene: TRBJ2-1; CDR3 protein: CASSWGLAGGRYNEQFF; CDR3 DNA: TGTGCCAGCAGCTGGGGACTAGCGGGAGGGCGTTACAATGAGCAGTTCTTC
V gene: TRBV5-1; clone size: .; D gene: .; J gene: TRBJ1-5; CDR3 protein: CASSKDGGRAPQHF; CDR3 DNA: TGCGCCAGCAGCAAGGACGGGGGGAGGGCGCCCCAGCATTTT
V gene: TRBV5-1; clone size: .; D gene: TRBD2; J gene: TRBJ2-6; CDR3 protein: CASSLASLATASSGANVLTF; CDR3 DNA: TGCGCCAGCAGCTTGGCTTCACTAGCGACGGCGTCGTCCGGGGCCAACGTCCTGACTTTC
V gene: TRBV6-6; clone size: .; D gene: .; J gene: TRBJ2-5; CDR3 protein: CASSRRLADETQYF; CDR3 DNA: TGTGCCAGCAGTCGCCGGCTAGCTGATGAGACCCAGTACTTC
V gene: TRBV12-3/TRBV12-4; clone size: .; D gene: .; J gene: TRBJ1-2; CDR3 protein: CASSRRNNYGYTF; CDR3 DNA: TGTGCCAGCAGCCGCAGGAACAACTATGGCTACACCTTC
V gene: TRBV6-5; clone size: .; D gene: TRBD1; J gene: TRBJ2-5; CDR3 protein: CASSYRLPRQGETQYF; CDR3 DNA: TGTGCCAGCAGTTACCGCCTGCCCCGACAGGGGGAGACCCAGTACTTC
V gene: TRBV7-2; clone size: few; D gene: .; J gene: TRBJ1-2; CDR3 protein: CASSLALQACYGYTF; CDR3 DNA: TGTGCCAGCAGCTTAGCGCTTCAGGCGTGTTATGGCTACACCTTC
V gene: TRBV18; clone size: .; D gene: TRBD1; J gene: TRBJ1-1; CDR3 protein: CASSPRMTGGEGGTEAFF; CDR3 DNA: TGTGCCAGCTCACCTCGTATGACAGGGGGAGAGGGAGGAACTGAAGCTTTCTTT
V gene: TRBV2; clone size: .; D gene: .; J gene: TRBJ1-2; CDR3 protein: CASSFDLWIVHNGYTF; CDR3 DNA: TGTGCCAGCAGTTTCGACCTTTGGATAGTTCATAATGGCTACACCTTC
V gene: TRBV10-1; clone size: .; D gene: .; J gene: TRBJ2-1; CDR3 protein: CASSDGTRSDEQFF; CDR3 DNA: TGCGCCAGCAGTGACGGGACGAGGAGCGATGAGCAGTTCTTC
V gene: TRBV9; clone size: .; D gene: TRBD2; J gene: TRBJ2-3; CDR3 protein: CASSARLAGGPDTQYF; CDR3 DNA: TGTGCCAGCAGCGCACGACTAGCGGGGGGCCCAGATACGCAGTATTTT
V gene: TRBV11-2; clone size: .; D gene: .; J gene: TRBJ1-1; CDR3 protein: CASSFTARGPPNTEAFF; CDR3 DNA: TGTGCCAGCAGCTTTACCGCTCGGGGACCGCCGAACACTGAAGCTTTCTTT
V gene: TRBV14; clone size: many; D gene: .; J gene: TRBJ1-1; CDR3 protein: CASSQVGRYTEAFF; CDR3 DNA: TGTGCCAGCAGCCAAGTCGGGCGCTACACTGAAGCTTTCTTT
V gene: TRBV13; clone size: .; D gene: TRBD2; J gene: TRBJ2-1; CDR3 protein: CASSSVSGGAISYNEQFF; CDR3 DNA: TGTGCCAGCAGCTCCGTCAGCGGGGGGGCCATCTCCTACAATGAGCAGTTCTTC
V gene: TRBV3-1/TRBV3-2; clone size: .; D gene: TRBD1; J gene: TRBJ2-1; CDR3 protein: CASSRSGTGYNEQFF; CDR3 DNA: TGTGCCAGCAGCCGGTCCGGGACAGGGTACAATGAGCAGTTCTTC
V gene: TRBV11-2; clone size: .; D gene: .; J gene: TRBJ1-2; CDR3 protein: CASSYTRRYGYTF; CDR3 DNA: TGTGCCAGCAGCTATACAAGGCGCTATGGCTACACCTTC
V gene: TRBV3-1/TRBV3-2; clone size: .; D gene: .; J gene: TRBJ2-4; CDR3 protein: CASSQSSGGDIQYF; CDR3 DNA: TGTGCCAGCAGCCAATCTTCAGGTGGGGACATTCAGTACTTC
V gene: TRBV18; clone size: .; D gene: .; J gene: TRBJ2-7; CDR3 protein: CASSPLTIYEQYF; CDR3 DNA: TGTGCCAGCTCACCGTTAACTATCTACGAGCAGTACTTC
V gene: TRBV6-5; clone size: .; D gene: .; J gene: TRBJ1-5; CDR3 protein: CASRGGNQPQHF; CDR3 DNA: TGTGCCAGTCGAGGGGGGAATCAGCCCCAGCATTTT
V gene: TRBV3-1/TRBV3-2; clone size: .; D gene: TRBD1; J gene: TRBJ1-3; CDR3 protein: CASRQGAGNTIYF; CDR3 DNA: TGTGCCAGCAGACAGGGGGCTGGAAACACCATATATTTT
V gene: TRBV5-6; clone size: .; D gene: TRBD1; J gene: TRBJ2-4; CDR3 protein: CASSLYLRQGIAKNIQYF; CDR3 DNA: TGTGCCAGCAGCTTATACTTGAGACAGGGTATAGCCAAAAACATTCAGTACTTC
V gene: TRBV2; clone size: .; D gene: .; J gene: TRBJ1-2; CDR3 protein: CASQQGNYGYTF; CDR3 DNA: TGTGCCAGTCAACAGGGAAACTATGGCTACACCTTC
V gene: TRBV7-9; clone size: .; D gene: .; J gene: TRBJ1-2; CDR3 protein: CASSFRGPRRGYTF; CDR3 DNA: TGTGCCAGCAGCTTCCGGGGTCCCCGGCGGGGCTACACCTTC
V gene: TRBV5-6; clone size: .; D gene: TRBD1; J gene: TRBJ1-3; CDR3 protein: CASSPDLDRASGNTIYF; CDR3 DNA: TGTGCCAGCAGCCCGGACCTGGACAGGGCCTCTGGAAACACCATATATTTT
V gene: TRBV15; clone size: .; D gene: .; J gene: TRBJ1-2; CDR3 protein: CATSRDPNYGYTF; CDR3 DNA: TGTGCCACCAGCAGAGACCCCAACTATGGCTACACCTTC
V gene: TRBV2; clone size: .; D gene: .; J gene: TRBJ2-5; CDR3 protein: CASSRGGRETQYF; CDR3 DNA: TGTGCCAGCTCGAGGGGGGGGCGAGAGACCCAGTACTTC
V gene: TRBV5-4; clone size: .; D gene: TRBD2; J gene: TRBJ2-7; CDR3 protein: CASSRTGGLAAYEQYF; CDR3 DNA: TGTGCCAGCAGCAGAACAGGGGGACTAGCGGCCTACGAGCAGTACTTC
V gene: TRBV18; clone size: .; D gene: .; J gene: TRBJ2-7; CDR3 protein: CASSPPGTSYEQYF; CDR3 DNA: TGTGCCAGCTCACCACCCGGGACATCCTACGAGCAGTACTTC
V gene: TRBV9; clone size: .; D gene: TRBD1; J gene: TRBJ1-6; CDR3 protein: CASSSRQGESPLHF; CDR3 DNA: TGTGCCAGCAGCTCCCGACAGGGGGAATCACCCCTCCACTTT
V gene: TRBV5-1; clone size: .; D gene: .; J gene: TRBJ1-2; CDR3 protein: CASSTVGEPDLIYTF; CDR3 DNA: TGCGCCAGCAGCACGGTGGGGGAACCCGACCTGATCTACACCTTC
V gene: TRBV4-1; clone size: .; D gene: TRBD2; J gene: TRBJ2-3; CDR3 protein: CASSTQAGGTATQYF; CDR3 DNA: TGCGCCAGCAGCACCCAAGCGGGGGGGACTGCAACGCAGTATTTT
V gene: TRBV7-8; clone size: .; D gene: .; J gene: TRBJ1-5; CDR3 protein: CASSSGAFSNQPQHF; CDR3 DNA: TGTGCCAGCAGCTCTGGGGCATTTAGCAATCAGCCCCAGCATTTT